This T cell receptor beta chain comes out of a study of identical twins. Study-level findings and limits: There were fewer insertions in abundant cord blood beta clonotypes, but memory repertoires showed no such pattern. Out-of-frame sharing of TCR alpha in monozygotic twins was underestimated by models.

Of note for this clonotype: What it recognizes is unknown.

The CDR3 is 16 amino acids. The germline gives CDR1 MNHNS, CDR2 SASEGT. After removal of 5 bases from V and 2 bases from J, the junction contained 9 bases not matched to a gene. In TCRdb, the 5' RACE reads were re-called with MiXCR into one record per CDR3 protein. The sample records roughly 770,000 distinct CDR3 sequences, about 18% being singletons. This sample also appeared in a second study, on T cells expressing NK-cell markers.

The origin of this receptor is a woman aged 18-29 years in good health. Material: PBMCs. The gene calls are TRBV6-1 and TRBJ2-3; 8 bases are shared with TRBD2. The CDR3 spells CASSRSGSGPTDTQYF. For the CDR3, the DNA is TGTGCCAGCAGTCGGAGCGGGAGTGGTCCCACAGATACGCAGTATTTT.